These T cell receptor beta chains were read from a single sample in a study of cytomegalovirus exposure and HLA in healthy donors. TCRdb's table, derived via immunoSEQ multiplex PCR, lists solely in-frame clones and lacks some. Of 45,000 to 55,000 clones listed, around 62% are singletons. Input material: PBMCs. These receptors were collected from a human donor in good health. Both conserved end residues are trimmed from each CDR3. The D gene is left open where the match is weak.

d_call j_call v_call cdr3_aa
- TRBJ2-7 TRBV28 ASSSGAREQY
TRBD1 TRBJ2-1 TRBV5-1 ASSLADRPQF
TRBD1 TRBJ1-1 TRBV6-5 ASRLYRGEAF
- TRBJ2-5 TRBV10-2 ASTQGRGETQY
TRBD2 TRBJ2-3 TRBV5-1 ASNPSGTSGGGGTDTQY
- TRBJ1-4 TRBV12-5 ASGLPPGKLF
- TRBJ2-3 TRBV7-3 ASSESGDTQY
TRBD1 TRBJ2-6 TRBV5-4 ASSSMTGGSSGANVLT
TRBD1 TRBJ1-1 TRBV19 ASSSSTGWTGGAFNTEAF
TRBD1 TRBJ2-7 TRBV10-3 AIKTGDSYEQY
- TRBJ1-1 TRBV7-2 ASTGPGAEAF
- TRBJ2-1 TRBV9 ASSVATIDNEQF
- TRBJ1-3 TRBV5-1 ASSLGHEVYSGNTIY
- TRBJ2-1 TRBV4-1 ASSQDPGEAYNEQF
- TRBJ1-6 TRBV2 ASRGGPQDSPLH
TRBD1 TRBJ1-1 TRBV30 AWSQGVQNTEAF
- TRBJ2-5 TRBV5-4 ASSFPGGETQY
TRBD1 TRBJ2-3 TRBV6-4 ASSNRDRSTDTQY
TRBD2 TRBJ2-1 TRBV30 AWRGGGAYNEQF
TRBD1 TRBJ2-1 TRBV11-3 ASSAQAGTGNNEQF
TRBD2 TRBJ2-3 TRBV7-3 ASSSGTSGTQY
TRBD2 TRBJ2-5 TRBV7-3 ASSLDSGGASTQY
- TRBJ1-5 TRBV30 AWSSGGDQPQH
TRBD2 TRBJ2-2 TRBV7-2 ASSLALGGSGTGELF
TRBD1 TRBJ1-1 TRBV7-9 ASRGGQVNTEAF
TRBD1 TRBJ2-5 TRBV5-1 ASSLEPGGFIQETQY
- TRBJ2-7 TRBV7-8 ASSLVVQGGYEQY